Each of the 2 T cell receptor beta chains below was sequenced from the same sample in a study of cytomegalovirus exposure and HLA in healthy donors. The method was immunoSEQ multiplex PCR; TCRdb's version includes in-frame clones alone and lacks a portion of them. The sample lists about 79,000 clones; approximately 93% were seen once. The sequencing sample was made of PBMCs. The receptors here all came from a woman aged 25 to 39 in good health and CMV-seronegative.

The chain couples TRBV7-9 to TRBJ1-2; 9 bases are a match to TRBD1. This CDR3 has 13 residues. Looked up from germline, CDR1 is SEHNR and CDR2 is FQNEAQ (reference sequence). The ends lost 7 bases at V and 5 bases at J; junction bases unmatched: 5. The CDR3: CASTDRGLYGYTF. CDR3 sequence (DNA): TGTGCCAGCACGGACAGGGGCCTATATGGCTACACCTTC.

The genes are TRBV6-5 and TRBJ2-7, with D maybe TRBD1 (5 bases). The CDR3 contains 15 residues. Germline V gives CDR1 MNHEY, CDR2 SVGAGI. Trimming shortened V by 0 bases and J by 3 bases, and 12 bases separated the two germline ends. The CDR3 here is CASSYSRQGDYEQYF. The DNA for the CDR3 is TGTGCCAGCAGTTACTCAAGGCAGGGTGACTACGAGCAGTACTTC.